Each of the 9 T cell receptor beta chains below was sequenced from the same sample in a study of control samples from healthy donors and cancer patients. This table comes from immunoSEQ multiplex PCR, and its TCRdb copy is limited to in-frame clones, with some not included. The sample holds 150,000 to 170,000 clones, approximately 94% seen once. Sequencing used blood. Every receptor here comes from a man aged 40-55 years in good health.

CDR3 region: CASSPQTSVETQYF. The CDR3 DNA reads TGCGCCAGCAGCCCCCAGACTAGTGTAGAGACCCAGTACTTC. The chain combines TRBV5-1 with TRBJ2-5; possible D gene TRBD2, 6 bases. The V and J ends lost 4 bases and 4 bases respectively, with 14 bases between them. Germline CDR1 is SGHRS and CDR2 is YFSETQ. CDR3 length: 14 residues.

This chain links TRBV19 with TRBJ1-5; D gene ambiguous. The length of the CDR3 is 16 residues. V was cut by 4 bases and J by 2 bases, with 15 bases left in between. Germline CDR1 and CDR2: LNHDA and SQIVND (reference sequence). In DNA, the CDR3 is TGTGCCAGTAGTAAAGACCGGGGTGTCGGCAATCAGCCCCAGCATTTT. This encodes CASSKDRGVGNQPQHF.

The chain joins TRBV5-1 to TRBJ1-4, with a tentative D call TRBD1 (6 bases). The CDR3 runs to 15 residues. V was trimmed by 2 bases and J by 5 bases, leaving 13 bases between them. Per germline, CDR1 SGHRS and CDR2 YFSETQ. CDR3 bases: TGCGCCAGCAGCTTACGGGGGGACATAAATGAAAAACTGTTTTTT. Translating it yields CASSLRGDINEKLFF.

This chain uses TRBV6-5 with TRBJ2-7; 13 nucleotides agree with TRBD2. The V and J ends lost 6 bases and 2 bases, in that order; junction bases with no gene match: 4. The CDR3 extends over 15 amino acids. Per the germline V gene, CDR1 is MNHEY and CDR2 is SVGAGI. The CDR3 DNA reads as TGTGCCAGCAGGCCCGGGACTAGCGGGGCCTACGAGCAGTACTTC. Encoded protein: CASRPGTSGAYEQYF.

DNA of the CDR3: TGTGCCAGCAGTTTAGTCCAAAGCAACACTGAAGCTTTCTTT. It encodes CASSLVQSNTEAFF. The chain recombines TRBV27 with TRBJ1-1, with D unresolved. The CDR3 length is 14 residues. Germline values: CDR1 MNHEY, CDR2 SMNVEV (reference sequence). With 2 bases removed from V and 2 bases from J, the gap between germline ends came to 9 bases.

The gene calls are TRBV28 and TRBJ1-2, with D possibly matching TRBD1 (5 bases). The germline V gene has CDR1 MDHEN and CDR2 SYDVKM. Trimming pared 3 bases from V and 9 bases from J, leaving 14 bases between. CDR3 length: 13 amino acids. In DNA form, the CDR3 reads TGTGCCAGCAGTTTTGGGGCAGGTTTGAGCTACACCTTC. This encodes CASSFGAGLSYTF.

CDR3 protein: CASSSTGGYTF. In DNA, the CDR3 is TGTGCCAGCAGCTCCACCGGAGGCTACACCTTC. The chain combines TRBV7-9 with TRBJ1-2; D is unresolved. This CDR3 has 11 residues. The V and J ends lost 4 bases and 8 bases respectively, with 8 bases between them. Germline-derived CDR1 and CDR2 are SEHNR and FQNEAQ (reference sequence).

The rearrangement uses TRBV4-1 and TRBJ2-1, with a weak D call TRBD2 (7 bases). The CDR3 has 16 amino acids. V dropped 4 bases and J dropped 2 bases, with 15 bases sitting between them. Germline V CDR1 and CDR2: MGHRA, YSYEKL. The CDR3 is CASSRFWRGPYNEQFF. CDR3 nucleotide sequence: TGCGCCAGCAGCCGATTCTGGCGGGGGCCCTACAATGAGCAGTTCTTC.

The chain links TRBV3-1 (or the pseudogene TRBV3-2) to TRBJ1-1; no clear D. CDR3 length: 13 residues. V gave up 1 base and J gave up 9 bases, with 12 bases separating them. Per the germline V gene, CDR1 is LGHDT and CDR2 is YNNKEL (reference sequence). The CDR3 bases are TGTGCCAGCAGCCAAGTCGGGATCGGGAAAGCTTTCTTT. The encoded protein is CASSQVGIGKAFF.